This T cell receptor beta chain was identified during a study of identical twins. Per the germline V gene, CDR1 is SQVTM and CDR2 is ANQGSEA. This CDR3 is 15 amino acids long. V was shortened by 3 bases and J by 0 bases, with 12 bases between the two germline ends. TCRdb recomputed calls from the 5' RACE reads with MiXCR, one row per CDR3 protein. Of around 650,000 distinct CDR3 sequences listed, just over 7% are singletons. Points from the study as a whole: There were fewer insertions in abundant cord blood beta clonotypes, but memory repertoires showed no such pattern.

In its sample, this clonotype was seen many times. Its target is unknown. These sequences were also reported in another study, on yellow fever vaccine responses in identical twins.

What was sequenced was PBMCs. The V and J genes are TRBV29-1 and TRBJ2-1; maybe TRBD2 (6 bases). The TCR originated in a woman aged 18-35 years in good health. The CDR3 sequence: CSVEAGLNSYNEQFF. CDR3 DNA: TGCAGCGTTGAGGCGGGGCTGAACTCCTACAATGAGCAGTTCTTC.